This T cell receptor beta chain was found in a study of T cell responses to AZD1222 COVID-19 vaccine. Study results and caveats: None of the repertoires were sampled until the peak T cell response had passed. Only 5 or 6 people who got AZD1222 tested seropositive at baseline. Across the whole spike, CD4 TCRs peaked at regions 160-218 and 743-854.

A remark on this clone: Its antigen is not identified.

Profiling relied on immunoSEQ multiplex PCR, and the TCRdb table lists in-frame clones only, not all of them. The sample has around 66,000 clones; roughly 87% are singletons. This clonotype was obtained from an adult in good health. The sequencing here drew on peripheral blood, taken on day 0 of AZD1222 vaccination.

The CDR3, as DNA: TGTGCCAGCAGCTTGGATTACTCTGGGGCCAACGTCCTGACTTTC. Encoded protein: CASSLDYSGANVLTF. The chain combines TRBV5-8 with TRBJ2-6; D not resolved. The CDR3 sequence is 15 residues long. CDR1 and CDR2 from the germline V gene are SGHTS and YDEGEE. V was cut by 0 bases and J by 0 bases, with 4 bases left in between.